The 26 T cell receptor beta chains below were found in one sample sequenced in a study of identical twins (TCRdb year 2016). Library preparation employed 5' RACE. Sequencing was performed on an Illumina HiSeq 2000. TCRdb redid the processing of the public reads, applying fastp at Q25 and MiXCR, and retained in-frame beta chains. CDR3 protein duplicates are merged, each entry listing the most common genes and DNA. Recorded for this sample are just under 550,000 distinct CDR3 sequences; over 12% of them occurred a single time. The top ten constitute roughly 0.44% of the sample. The same data also contributed to another study, on yellow fever vaccine responses in identical twins.

The sample comprised CD4+ T cells sorted from blood. These receptors all stem from a woman aged 18-35 years in good health.

The chain has TRBV18 and TRBJ2-5; no clear D. The CDR3 has 12 amino acids. The germline V gene encodes CDR1 KGHSH and CDR2 LQKENI. Trimming cost V 2 bases and J 5 bases, with 6 bases left between them. The CDR3 bases are TGTGCCAGCTCACCATTGGATGAGACCCAGTACTTC. Residues: CASSPLDETQYF.

This clonotype was picked up many times. The chain joins TRBV12-3 or TRBV12-4 to TRBJ2-3; D call uncertain. V was pared by 6 bases and J by 10 bases, with 17 bases between. CDR3 length: 13 residues. The CDR3 is CASRDSGQVSQYF. CDR3 sequence (DNA): TGTGCCAGCAGGGATAGTGGGCAGGTATCGCAGTATTTT.

This clonotype showed up just a few times. The chain joins TRBV10-3 to TRBJ2-3, with 7 bases aligning to TRBD2. Trimming cost V 2 bases and J 4 bases; bases outside gene matches: 9. This CDR3 is built from 16 residues. Per the germline V gene, CDR1 is ENHRY and CDR2 is SYGVKD. The CDR3 loop is CAISERLGRGSDTQYF. CDR3 nucleotide sequence: TGTGCCATCAGTGAGCGTTTAGGGCGGGGGTCAGATACGCAGTATTTT.

This clonotype was found once. This chain connects TRBV5-5 to TRBJ2-7; D gene uncertain. V shed 2 bases and J shed 0 bases, with 9 bases lying between them. From germline, CDR1 is SGHKS and CDR2 YYEKEE (reference sequence). The CDR3 is made up of 14 amino acids. The CDR3, as DNA: TGTGCCAGCAGCTTCGGGCTAAGCTCCTACGAGCAGTACTTC. Its protein is CASSFGLSSYEQYF.

The chain combines TRBV3-1 with TRBJ2-1, with 10 nucleotides matching TRBD2. Germline lookup yields CDR1 LGHDT and CDR2 YNNKEL (reference sequence). This CDR3 is 15 amino acids long. The J segment lost 10 bases and the V segment lost 5 bases, leaving 11 bases of the junction unmatched. The CDR3: CASSDLAGDLGEQFF. The CDR3 bases are TGTGCCAGCAGCGACCTAGCGGGGGACCTGGGGGAGCAGTTCTTC.

The gene calls are TRBV25-1 and TRBJ2-7; D is tentatively TRBD1 or TRBD2 (5 bases each). This CDR3 spans 15 amino acids. Looked up from germline, CDR1 is MGHDK and CDR2 is SYGVNS. The ends were cut back, 1 base at V and 3 bases at J, with 13 bases in the middle. The CDR3 DNA follows: TGTGCCAGCAGTGAATCCTCGGGACCAGGCTACGAGCAGTACGTC. It yields the protein CASSESSGPGYEQYV.

The table lists this clonotype with a few counts. The chain uses TRBV20-1 and TRBJ2-1; TRBD1 matches 7 bases. Germline-derived CDR1 and CDR2 are DFQATT and SNEGSKA (reference sequence). Germline trimming cut 5 bases from V and 5 bases from J; bases unmatched to any gene: 12. The CDR3 runs 15 residues. CDR3 loop: CSAWGPTTGHNEQFF. For the CDR3, the DNA is TGCAGTGCTTGGGGGCCGACGACAGGGCACAATGAGCAGTTCTTC.

This clonotype was recorded a few times. This chain uses TRBV12-3 or TRBV12-4 with TRBJ2-5; 10 bases agree with TRBD2. CDR3 length: 17 residues. The junction had 9 bases not matched to a gene; V was cut back by 1 base and J by 4 bases. CDR3 protein: CASSLERSSGGGETQYF. The CDR3 nucleotides read TGTGCCAGCAGTTTAGAACGATCTAGCGGGGGAGGAGAGACCCAGTACTTC.

This clonotype appeared a few times. The V call is TRBV14, the J call TRBJ2-2; D possibly corresponds to TRBD2 (6 bases). V was clipped by 1 base and J by 3 bases, with 12 bases between them. This CDR3 spans 16 amino acids. Germline V lookup: CDR1 SGHDN, CDR2 FVKESK. This chain's CDR3 is CASSQARGPYTGELFF. The CDR3 DNA is TGTGCCAGCAGCCAAGCGCGGGGACCTTACACCGGGGAGCTGTTTTTT.

The gene calls are TRBV11-2 and TRBJ2-6, with 7 bases aligning to TRBD1. The CDR3 runs 19 residues. From germline, CDR1 is SGHAT and CDR2 FQNNGV. Losses at the gene ends were 9 bases for V and 1 base for J; bases not matched to a gene: 18. CDR3 sequence reads: CARFKGPGQSSSGANVLTF. For the CDR3, the DNA is TGTGCCAGGTTTAAAGGACCGGGACAGTCTAGTTCTGGGGCCAACGTCCTGACTTTC.

The CDR3 reads CASSERGFPPYNEQFF. The CDR3, as DNA: TGCGCCAGCAGTGAGCGTGGGTTCCCCCCCTACAATGAGCAGTTCTTC. The genes are TRBV10-2 and TRBJ2-1, with unresolved D. Germline CDR1 and CDR2: WSHSY and SAAADI. With 2 bases removed from V and 2 bases from J, the gap between germline ends came to 13 bases. CDR3 length: 16 amino acids.

This clonotype was detected many times. V usage is TRBV7-2 and J usage is TRBJ1-3, with TRBD1 as a possible D gene (5 bases). With 4 bases removed from V and 2 bases from J, the gap between germline ends came to 12 bases. The CDR3 is 15 residues long. CDR1 SGHTA and CDR2 FQGNSA come from the germline V gene. CDR3 DNA: TGTGCCAGCAGCTCCTACCCGGGGCCTGGAAACACCATATATTTT. Translated, it gives CASSSYPGPGNTIYF.

This chain connects TRBV28 to TRBJ2-1, with TRBD2 matching over 13 bases. Germline-derived CDR1 and CDR2 are MDHEN and SYDVKM. Unmatched junction bases numbered 7, after V lost 6 bases and J lost 8 bases. The CDR3 has 15 amino acids. This chain's CDR3 is CASSSTSGGAHEQFF. Written as DNA, the CDR3 is TGTGCCAGCAGCTCAACTAGCGGGGGGGCCCATGAGCAGTTCTTC.

This clonotype was seen only a few times. The chain links TRBV5-5 to TRBJ2-2; TRBD1 matches at 7 bases. After removal of 0 bases from V and 0 bases from J, the junction contained 2 bases not matched to a gene. This CDR3 has 16 residues. Germline V CDR1 and CDR2: SGHKS, YYEKEE (reference sequence). In DNA form, the CDR3 reads TGTGCCAGCAGCTTGGGACAGGGCACGAACACCGGGGAGCTGTTTTTT. Amino acid sequence: CASSLGQGTNTGELFF.

The sample holds a few counts of this clonotype. The J gene is TRBJ2-6, the V gene TRBV11-2, with 8 bases identical to TRBD1. CDR3 length: 19 amino acids. Germline CDR1 is SGHAT and CDR2 is FQNNGV. V dropped 5 bases and J dropped 4; count of bases not matched to a gene: 16. CDR3 region: CASSHYQRTGMTGANVLTF. The CDR3 DNA reads as TGTGCCAGCAGCCACTACCAACGGACAGGGATGACAGGGGCCAACGTCCTGACTTTC.

This clonotype was detected a few times. V usage is TRBV6-5 and J usage is TRBJ1-1; D gene unclear. Germline CDR1 reads MNHEY; CDR2 reads SVGAGI. This CDR3 region has 14 residues. Trimming removed 0 bases from V and 5 bases from J, with 10 bases in between. The chain's CDR3 is CASSYSGRETEAFF. CDR3 nucleotides: TGTGCCAGCAGTTACTCGGGAAGGGAAACTGAAGCTTTCTTT.

In this sample, this clonotype turned up a few times. This sequence joins TRBV5-1 and TRBJ2-3; TRBD2 agrees at 7 bases. In germline, CDR1 is SGHRS, CDR2 YFSETQ. V was clipped by 4 bases and J by 4 bases; unmatched bases: 3. This CDR3 contains 13 residues. CDR3 DNA sequence: TGCGCCAGCAGCAGGAGCGGGGCAGATACGCAGTATTTT. It specifies CASSRSGADTQYF.

The V call is TRBV5-4, the J call TRBJ2-3, with TRBD2 matching 8 bases. The CDR3 is 15 residues long. The trim removed 4 bases at V and 3 bases at J, leaving 7 bases unmatched. The V gene's germline CDR1 is SGHNT and CDR2 YYREEE (reference sequence). The chain's CDR3 is CASSPRAGGTDTQYF. The CDR3, as DNA: TGTGCCAGCAGCCCAAGGGCGGGAGGAACAGATACGCAGTATTTT. Supplemented by reference TRBV5-4 and TRBJ2-3, the full variable domain reads ETGVTQSPTHLIKTRGQQVTLRCSSQSGHNTVSWYQQALGQGPQFIFQYYREEENGRGNFPPRFSGLQFPNYSSELNVNALELDDSALYLCASSPRAGGTDTQYFGPGTRLTVL.

The chain recombines TRBV28 with TRBJ1-2, with TRBD1 as a possible D gene (5 bases). V lost 6 bases, J lost 2 bases, and 16 bases lay in between. CDR1 MDHEN and CDR2 SYDVKM come from the germline V gene. This CDR3 has 15 amino acids. The chain's CDR3 is CASSPRNRPNYGYTF. DNA for the CDR3: TGTGCCAGCAGCCCACGGAACAGGCCGAACTATGGCTACACCTTC.

This chain uses TRBV14 with TRBJ2-2, with TRBD1 identical over 8 bases. Looked up from germline, CDR1 is SGHDN and CDR2 is FVKESK. Trimming took 4 bases from V and 2 from J; bases not matched to a gene: 9. The CDR3 totals 17 residues. The CDR3 sequence is CASSRGTGKRNTGELFF. The CDR3 DNA follows: TGTGCCAGCAGCCGAGGGACAGGCAAACGAAACACCGGGGAGCTGTTTTTT.

The V and J genes are TRBV21-1 and TRBJ2-7; TRBD1 was called by the table and not checked on the DNA. TRBV21-1 is termed a pseudogene. CDR3 length: 16 amino acids. DNA for the CDR3: TGTGCCAGCAGCGGGGGTTCACGGACAAGACTCTACGAGCAGTACGTC. It specifies CASSGGSRTRLYEQYV.

In its sample, this clonotype was seen a few times. The CDR3 DNA reads as TGTGCCAGCACTGTTGAGGGCGCCTACGAGCAGTACTTC. It translates to CASTVEGAYEQYF. The chain combines TRBV25-1 with TRBJ2-7; a possible D gene is TRBD2 (5 bases). Trimming removed 7 bases at V and 2 bases at J, with 12 bases between. Germline V lookup: CDR1 MGHDK, CDR2 SYGVNS. There are 13 residues in the CDR3.

This clonotype was seen a handful of times. V usage is TRBV12-3 or TRBV12-4 and J usage is TRBJ2-7; D perhaps matches TRBD1 (5 bases). Trimming pared 5 bases from V and 4 bases from J, leaving 9 bases between. The CDR3 length is 12 residues. CDR3 region: CASSLGHYEQYV. The CDR3 DNA reads as TGTGCCAGCAGTCTCGGACATTACGAGCAGTACGTC.

The gene calls are TRBV7-9 and TRBJ2-1; TRBD2 matches at 7 bases. CDR1 is SEHNR and CDR2 is FQNEAQ in the germline V gene (reference sequence). This CDR3 comprises 15 residues. J was trimmed by 4 bases and V by 6 bases; bases with no gene match: 9. The CDR3 is CASRPPRGKYNEQFF. CDR3 coding DNA: TGTGCCAGCAGACCCCCGCGGGGGAAATACAATGAGCAGTTCTTC.

This clonotype was seen a few times. This chain links TRBV21-1 with TRBJ2-7; TRBD2 is taken as the D call from the table, unchecked against the DNA. TRBV21-1 is a pseudogene. This CDR3 has 18 residues. Here the CDR3 reads CASSKLFQDGTASYEQYF. The CDR3 region has the DNA TGTGCCAGCAGCAAGCTCTTCCAGGACGGGACGGCGTCCTACGAGCAGTACTTC.

This chain uses TRBV14 with TRBJ2-5; possible D gene TRBD1, 5 bases. V lost 4 bases and J 6 bases, leaving 21 bases between the germline ends. Germline V gene data show CDR1 as SGHDN and CDR2 as FVKESK. The CDR3 covers 16 residues. The CDR3 nucleotides read TGTGCCAGCAGCCTTGGGCTTCCAGGGTTGGGGAAGACCCAGTACTTC. Amino acids: CASSLGLPGLGKTQYF.